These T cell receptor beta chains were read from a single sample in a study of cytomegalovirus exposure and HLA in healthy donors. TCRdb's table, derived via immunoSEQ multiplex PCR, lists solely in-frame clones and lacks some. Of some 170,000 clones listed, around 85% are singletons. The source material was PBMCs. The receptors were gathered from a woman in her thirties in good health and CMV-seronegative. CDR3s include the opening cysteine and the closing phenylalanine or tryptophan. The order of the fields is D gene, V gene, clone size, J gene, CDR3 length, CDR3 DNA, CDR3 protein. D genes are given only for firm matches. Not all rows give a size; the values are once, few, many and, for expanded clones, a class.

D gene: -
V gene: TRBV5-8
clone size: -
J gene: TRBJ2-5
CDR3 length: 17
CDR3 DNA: TGTGCCAGCAGCCCCTCCGACAGAGCCCCGTACCAAGAGACCCAGTACTTC
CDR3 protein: CASSPSDRAPYQETQYF

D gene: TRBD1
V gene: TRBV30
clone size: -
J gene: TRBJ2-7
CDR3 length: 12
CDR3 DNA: TGTGCCGTCCAGGGGGCCGCCTACGAGCAGTACTTC
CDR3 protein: CAVQGAAYEQYF

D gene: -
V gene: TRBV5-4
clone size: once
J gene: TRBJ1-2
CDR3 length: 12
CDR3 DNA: TGTGCCAGCAGCTTGGGAGGGAATGGCTACACCTTC
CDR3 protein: CASSLGGNGYTF

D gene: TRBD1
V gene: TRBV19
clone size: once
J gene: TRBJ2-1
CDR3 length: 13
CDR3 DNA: TGTGCCAGTAGACCCCAGGGGGACAATGAGCAGTTCTTC
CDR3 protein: CASRPQGDNEQFF

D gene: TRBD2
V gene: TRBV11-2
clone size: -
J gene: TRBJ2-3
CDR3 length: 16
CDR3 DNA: TGTGCCAGCAGCCTAGGACCGGGACTAGCGGGGGATACGCAGTATTTT
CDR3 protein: CASSLGPGLAGDTQYF

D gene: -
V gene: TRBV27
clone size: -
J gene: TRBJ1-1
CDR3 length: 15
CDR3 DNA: TGTGCCAGCAGTTTATCGCTATCCGCGGGGCTTGAAGCTTTCTTT
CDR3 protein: CASSLSLSAGLEAFF

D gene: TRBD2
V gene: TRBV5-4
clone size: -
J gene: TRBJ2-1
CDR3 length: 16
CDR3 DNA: TGTGCCAGCAGCCTCGGGGGGGCCAGCTCCTACAATGAGCAGTTCTTC
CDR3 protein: CASSLGGASSYNEQFF

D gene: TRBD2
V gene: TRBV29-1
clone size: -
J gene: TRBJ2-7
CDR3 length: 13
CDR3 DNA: TGCAGCGTGGGGAGGGCGGGTACGGGCGAGCAGTACTTC
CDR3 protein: CSVGRAGTGEQYF

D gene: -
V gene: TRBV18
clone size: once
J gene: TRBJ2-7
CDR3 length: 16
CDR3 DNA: TGTGCCAGCTCCCTGCCCGAGAGAGGGATGGGGTACGAGCAGTACTTC
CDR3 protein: CASSLPERGMGYEQYF

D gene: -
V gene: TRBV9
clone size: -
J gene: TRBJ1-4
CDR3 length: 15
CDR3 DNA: TGTGCCAGCAGCCCGGGGTGGCGGGTTGATGAAAAACTGTTTTTT
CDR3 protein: CASSPGWRVDEKLFF

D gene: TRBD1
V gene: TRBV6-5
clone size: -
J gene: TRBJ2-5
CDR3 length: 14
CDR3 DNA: TGTGCCAGCAAGGGGGCGGTTAGCTCCGAGACCCAGTACTTC
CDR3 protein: CASKGAVSSETQYF

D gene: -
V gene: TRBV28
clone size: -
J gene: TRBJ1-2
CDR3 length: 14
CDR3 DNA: TGTGCCAGCAGGACCCTACGGGACAATTCGGTCGGAACCTTC
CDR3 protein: CASRTLRDNSVGTF

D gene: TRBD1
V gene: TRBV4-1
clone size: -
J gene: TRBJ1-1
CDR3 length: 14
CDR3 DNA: TGCGCCAGCAGCCAGGTACAGGGGACAACTGAAGCTTTCTTT
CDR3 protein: CASSQVQGTTEAFF

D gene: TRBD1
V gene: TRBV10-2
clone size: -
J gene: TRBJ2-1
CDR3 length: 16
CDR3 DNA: TGCGCCAGCAGTGACCTGGGGGGACAGGGTTACAATGAGCAGTTCTTC
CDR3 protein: CASSDLGGQGYNEQFF

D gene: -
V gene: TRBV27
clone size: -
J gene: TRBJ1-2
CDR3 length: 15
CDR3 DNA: TGTGCCAGCAGTTTGGACCCTCAGGGTAGCTATGGCTACACCTTC
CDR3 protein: CASSLDPQGSYGYTF

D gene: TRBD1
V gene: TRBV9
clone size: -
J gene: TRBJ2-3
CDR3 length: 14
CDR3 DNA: TGTGCCAGCAGCGAGGGGGCTAAGGCAGATACGCAGTATTTT
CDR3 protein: CASSEGAKADTQYF

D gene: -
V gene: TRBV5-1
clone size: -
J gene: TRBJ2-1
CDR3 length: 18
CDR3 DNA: TGCGCCAGCAGCTTGGTGCAGGGGCCCCTGAGCTCCTACAATGAGCAGTTCTTC
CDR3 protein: CASSLVQGPLSSYNEQFF

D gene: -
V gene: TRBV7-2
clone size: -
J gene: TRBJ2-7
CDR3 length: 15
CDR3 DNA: TGTGCCAGCAGCTTAGCGGGGGGAGGTTGGGACGAGCAGTACTTC
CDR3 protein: CASSLAGGGWDEQYF

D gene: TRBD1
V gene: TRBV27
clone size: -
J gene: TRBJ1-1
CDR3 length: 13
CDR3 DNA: TGTGCCAGCAGGCGGACAGGGGGGACTGAAGCTTTCTTT
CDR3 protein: CASRRTGGTEAFF

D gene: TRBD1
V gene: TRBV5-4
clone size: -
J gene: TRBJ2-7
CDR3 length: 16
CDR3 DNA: TGTGCCAGCAGCAGGGCGGTTACCCGACAGGGCGGCGAGCAGTACTTC
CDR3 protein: CASSRAVTRQGGEQYF

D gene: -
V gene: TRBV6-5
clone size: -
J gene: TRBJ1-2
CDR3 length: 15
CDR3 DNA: TGTGCCAGCAGTCCCCAGGGAGGAGGACCCGGTGGCTACACCTTC
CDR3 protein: CASSPQGGGPGGYTF

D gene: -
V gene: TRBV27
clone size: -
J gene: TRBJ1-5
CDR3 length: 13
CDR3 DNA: TGTGCCAGCAGTTTTTATAGCAATCAGCCCCAGCATTTT
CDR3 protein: CASSFYSNQPQHF

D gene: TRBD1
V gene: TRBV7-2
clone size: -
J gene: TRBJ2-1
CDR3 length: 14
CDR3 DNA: TGTGCCAGCAGCCGAATGGGACAGCCCGATGAGCAGTTCTTC
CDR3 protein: CASSRMGQPDEQFF

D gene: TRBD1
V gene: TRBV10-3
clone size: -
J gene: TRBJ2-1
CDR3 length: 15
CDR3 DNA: TGTGCCATCAGACCGGACAGGGGTTCCTACAATGAGCAGTTCTTC
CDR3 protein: CAIRPDRGSYNEQFF

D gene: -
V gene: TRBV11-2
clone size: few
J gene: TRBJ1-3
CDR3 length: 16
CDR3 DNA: TGTGCCAGCAGCTGGGCCACAGGGCTCTCTGGAAACACCATATATTTT
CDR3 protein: CASSWATGLSGNTIYF

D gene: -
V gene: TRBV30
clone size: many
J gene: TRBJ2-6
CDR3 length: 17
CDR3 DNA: TGTGCCTGGAGTGTACGAGTATGGGGGGACGGGGCCAACGTCCTGACTTTC
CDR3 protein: CAWSVRVWGDGANVLTF

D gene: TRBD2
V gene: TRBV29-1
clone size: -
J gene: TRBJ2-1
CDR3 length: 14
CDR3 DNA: TGCAGCGCCCGACTAGCGGGAGGGCCTGGTGAGCAGTTCTTC
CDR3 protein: CSARLAGGPGEQFF

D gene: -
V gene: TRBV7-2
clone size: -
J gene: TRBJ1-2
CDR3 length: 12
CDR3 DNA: TGTGCCAGCAGCTTAGGCAGGGATGGCTACACCTTC
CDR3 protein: CASSLGRDGYTF

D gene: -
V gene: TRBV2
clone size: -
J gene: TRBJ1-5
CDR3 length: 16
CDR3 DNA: TGTGCCAGCAGTGTTACCGGGACACTTAGCAATCAGCCCCAGCATTTT
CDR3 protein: CASSVTGTLSNQPQHF

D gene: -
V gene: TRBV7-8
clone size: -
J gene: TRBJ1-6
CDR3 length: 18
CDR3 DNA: TGTGCCAGCAGCTTAGCGCGACCCGGGAGCTCCTATAATTCACCCCTCCACTTT
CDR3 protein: CASSLARPGSSYNSPLHF

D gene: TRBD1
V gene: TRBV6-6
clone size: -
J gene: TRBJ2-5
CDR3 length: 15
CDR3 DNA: TGTGCCAGCAGTTCACCAGGACAGGGGCGAGAGACCCAGTACTTC
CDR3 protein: CASSSPGQGRETQYF

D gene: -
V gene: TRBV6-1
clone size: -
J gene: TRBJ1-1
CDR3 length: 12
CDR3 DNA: TGTGCCAGCAAACTCGGGAACACTGAAGCTTTCTTT
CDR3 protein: CASKLGNTEAFF

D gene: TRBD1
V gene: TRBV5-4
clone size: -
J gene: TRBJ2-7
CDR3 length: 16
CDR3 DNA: TGTGCCAGCAGCCCGGCAGGGGCACAGGGGACCTACGAGCAGTACTTC
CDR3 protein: CASSPAGAQGTYEQYF

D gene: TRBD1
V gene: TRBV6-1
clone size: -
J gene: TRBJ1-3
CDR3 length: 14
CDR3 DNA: TGTGCCAGCAATCGACAGGGCTCTGGAAACACCATATATTTT
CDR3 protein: CASNRQGSGNTIYF

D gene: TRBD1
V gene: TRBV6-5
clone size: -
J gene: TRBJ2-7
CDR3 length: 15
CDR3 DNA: TGTGCCAGCACCCTCCTAACCGGGACAGGGTACGAGCAGTACTTC
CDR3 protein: CASTLLTGTGYEQYF

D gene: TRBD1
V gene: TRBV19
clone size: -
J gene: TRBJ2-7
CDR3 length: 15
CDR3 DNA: TGTGCCAGTGGGCGGTTAACAGGGGCAGCGTACGAGCAGTACTTC
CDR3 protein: CASGRLTGAAYEQYF

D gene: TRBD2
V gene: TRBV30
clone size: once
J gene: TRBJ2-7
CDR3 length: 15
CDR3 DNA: TGTGCCTGGAACCTTAATAGCGGGAGGAACAACGAGCAGTACTTC
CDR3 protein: CAWNLNSGRNNEQYF

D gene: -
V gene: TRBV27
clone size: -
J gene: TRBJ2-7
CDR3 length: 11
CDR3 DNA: TGTGCCGCAGGGACTGCCTACGAGCAGTACTTC
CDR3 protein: CAAGTAYEQYF

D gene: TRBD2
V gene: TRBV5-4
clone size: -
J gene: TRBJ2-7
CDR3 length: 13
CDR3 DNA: TGTGCCAGCAGCTTGTCGGGAGGGTACGAGCAGTACTTC
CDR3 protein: CASSLSGGYEQYF

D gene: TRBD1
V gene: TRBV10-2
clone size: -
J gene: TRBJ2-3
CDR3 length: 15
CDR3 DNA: TGCGCCAGCAGTAAGGGACAGGCTAGCACAGATACGCAGTATTTT
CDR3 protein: CASSKGQASTDTQYF

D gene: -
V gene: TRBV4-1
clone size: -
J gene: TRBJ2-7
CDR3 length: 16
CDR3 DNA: TGCGCCAGCAGCCAAGGGGGCGGGGAGTTCGGTTACGAGCAGTACTTC
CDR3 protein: CASSQGGGEFGYEQYF

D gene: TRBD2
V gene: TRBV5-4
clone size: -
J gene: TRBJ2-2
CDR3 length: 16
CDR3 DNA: TGTGCCAGCAGTTCCATGACTAGCGGGAACACCGGGGAGCTGTTTTTT
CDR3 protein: CASSSMTSGNTGELFF

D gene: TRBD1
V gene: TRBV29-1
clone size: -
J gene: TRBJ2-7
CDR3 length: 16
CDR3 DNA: TGCAGCGCCCTGGGGCAGGGGGCCTCTCTTAATTACGAGCAGTACTTC
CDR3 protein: CSALGQGASLNYEQYF

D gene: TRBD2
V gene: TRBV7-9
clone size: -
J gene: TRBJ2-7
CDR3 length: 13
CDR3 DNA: TGTTCCAGCAGCTTGGATCTAGCGGGAGGGCTATACTTC
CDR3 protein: CSSSLDLAGGLYF

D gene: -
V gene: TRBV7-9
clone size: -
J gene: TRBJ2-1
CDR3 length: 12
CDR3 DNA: TGTGCCAGCAGCACTACAGGGTTCGAGCAGTTCTTC
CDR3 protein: CASSTTGFEQFF

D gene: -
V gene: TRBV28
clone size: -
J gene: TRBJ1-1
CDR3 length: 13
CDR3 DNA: TGTGCCTATCAAGCGGGACGGAACACTGAAGCTTTCTTT
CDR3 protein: CAYQAGRNTEAFF

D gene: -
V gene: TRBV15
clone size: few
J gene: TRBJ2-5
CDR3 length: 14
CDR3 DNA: TGTGCCACCAGCAGAGACCGGGGGTCAGAGACCCAGTACTTC
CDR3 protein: CATSRDRGSETQYF

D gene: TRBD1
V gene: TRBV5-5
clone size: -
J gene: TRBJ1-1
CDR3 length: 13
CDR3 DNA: TGTGCCAGCAGCTGGGACAGGGACACTGAAGCTTTCTTT
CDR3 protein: CASSWDRDTEAFF

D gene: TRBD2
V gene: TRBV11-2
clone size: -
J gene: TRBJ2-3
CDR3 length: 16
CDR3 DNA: TGTGCCAGCAGCTTACTAGCGGGAGGCCAGGGAGATACGCAGTATTTT
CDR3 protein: CASSLLAGGQGDTQYF

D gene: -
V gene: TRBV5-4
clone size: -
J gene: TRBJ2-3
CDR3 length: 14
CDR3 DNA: TGTGCCAGCAGCACCCGGGACTTTGGCGATACGCAGTATTTT
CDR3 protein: CASSTRDFGDTQYF

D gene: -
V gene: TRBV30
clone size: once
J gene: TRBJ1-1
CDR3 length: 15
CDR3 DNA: TGTGCCTGGAGACGTGGGGCAGGACAGAACACTGAAGCTTTCTTT
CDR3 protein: CAWRRGAGQNTEAFF

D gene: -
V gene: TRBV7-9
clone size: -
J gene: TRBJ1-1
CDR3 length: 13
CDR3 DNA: TGTGCCAGCAGCTTCGAGGCTTTCCCTGAAGCTTTCTTT
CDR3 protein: CASSFEAFPEAFF

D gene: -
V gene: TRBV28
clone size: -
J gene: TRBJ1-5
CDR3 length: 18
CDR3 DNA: TGTGCCATTATGTTCGGGGTCCCGGCTATTTCGCGCAATCAGCCCCAGCATTTT
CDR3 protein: CAIMFGVPAISRNQPQHF